This TCR beta chain was retrieved from a study of cytotoxic CD8 clonotypes in ibrutinib-treated CLL (dated by TCRdb to the early 2020s). As for the study more broadly: The cohort had 11 relapsed/refractory and approximately 14 treatment-naive patients; 17 to 18 were IGHV unmutated. Cryopreserved peripheral blood mononuclear cells were collected at three points: before therapy, at response, and at either sustained remission or disease progression. All remission and progressive disease samples were collected while patients were still receiving ibrutinib. Longitudinal samples were available for 26 of the 86 trial participants. Responses were partial in 25 or so patients and complete in 2; after median around 65 months follow-up, roughly 15 stayed in remission and some twelve progressed. An average of 255,043 productive templates and tens of thousands of productive rearrangements was obtained per sample. The response samples were drawn at a median of around eleven months into treatment, with a range of about 6 to 36 months. Beyond this particular receptor, the publication reports: Public clonotypes were found to be uncommon and were observed to contract or remain stable during treatment; the increase in clonality was shown to reflect expansion of private clonotypes at ibrutinib response. Sampling times were not matched between patients in sustained remission and patients whose disease was progressing, and lymph node repertoires were not examined. Baseline clonality exceeded that of age-matched healthy donors and correlated strongly with circulating CD8+ T-cell counts. An increase in clonality was observed at ibrutinib response, with clonality remaining stable during sustained remission and falling back toward baseline at progression.

A MiSeq instrument was used for deep resolution sequencing, which targeted depths ranging from 1 in 1 million up to 1 in 200,000 T cells, with coverage averaging 10x for each clonotype. TCR beta libraries were generated with the immunoSEQ hsTCRB Kit. The authors' analysis ran thus. Data were analyzed with ImmunoSEQ Data Assistant and ImmunoSEQ Analyzer, with V, D and J genes assigned per IMGT definitions. Clonality, which ranges from 0 to 1, was calculated by subtracting the normalized Shannon entropy of productive rearrangement frequencies from one. Public clonotype analysis was restricted to overrepresented clonotypes comprising at least 0.05% of each patient's repertoire. Approximately 12 age-matched healthy donor repertoires from immuneACCESS were used as controls for clonality. TCRdb holds this immuneACCESS table with in-frame rearrangements only. Some clones are missing; in checked studies, unresolved V genes explain under half, and the rest has no known cause. That table supplies the V and J calls and clone size; D and trimming were determined from the DNA. The sample contains roughly 250,000 clones, 70% of them found a single time. Of the sample, roughly 14% falls within the top ten clones.

Read against the paper, the sample's time point label means: roughly 2 years on ibrutinib. For TCR beta library preparation, 2 to 2.5 micrograms of genomic DNA were isolated from cryopreserved PBMCs. High-throughput TCR beta sequencing was performed on longitudinal blood samples from CLL patients receiving ibrutinib monotherapy. Patients were enrolled in a phase 2 open-label single-center ibrutinib monotherapy trial. The CDR3 runs 14 residues from the cysteine to the phenylalanine. Here the CDR3 DNA is all that survives: 42 bases in frame from base 1. According to the germline V gene, CDR1 reads SGHAT and CDR2 reads FQNNGV. V and J are trimmed by 5 bases and 3 bases, and the gene matches miss 7 bases of the junction. There are a few counts of this clone. What antigen it recognizes has not been identified. No clone much larger than this one lies a single base away; base qualities are absent.

The rearrangement joined TRBV11-2 to TRBJ2-7; TRBD1 lines up with 7 middle nucleotides. The sequences come from PBMCs, collected after 24 months of ibrutinib treatment. The origin of this receptor is a human donor with chronic lymphocytic leukemia. The nucleotide sequence reads as follows: TGTGCCAGCAGCCGGAACAGGGGTTTCTACGAGCAGTACTTC. Its translation reads: CASSRNRGFYEQYF.